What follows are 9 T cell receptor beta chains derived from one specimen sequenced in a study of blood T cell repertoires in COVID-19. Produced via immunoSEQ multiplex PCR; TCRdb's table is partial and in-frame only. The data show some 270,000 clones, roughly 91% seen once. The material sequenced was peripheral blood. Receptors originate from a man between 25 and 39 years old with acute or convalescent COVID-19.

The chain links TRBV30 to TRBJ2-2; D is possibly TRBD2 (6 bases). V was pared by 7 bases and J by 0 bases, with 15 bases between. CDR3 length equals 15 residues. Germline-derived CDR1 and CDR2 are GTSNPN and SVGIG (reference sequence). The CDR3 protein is CASLVPSANTGELFF. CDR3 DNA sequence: TGTGCCTCACTAGTTCCTAGCGCGAACACCGGGGAGCTGTTTTTT.

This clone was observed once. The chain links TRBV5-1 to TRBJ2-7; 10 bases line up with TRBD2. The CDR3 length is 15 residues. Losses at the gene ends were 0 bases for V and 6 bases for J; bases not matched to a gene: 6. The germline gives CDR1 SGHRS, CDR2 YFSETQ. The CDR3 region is CASSLALAGASEQYF. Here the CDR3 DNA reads TGCGCCAGCAGCTTGGCGCTAGCGGGAGCTAGCGAGCAGTACTTC. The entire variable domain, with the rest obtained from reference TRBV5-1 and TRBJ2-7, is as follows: KAGVTQTPRYLIKTRGQQVTLSCSPISGHRSVSWYQQTPGQGLQFLFEYFSETQRNKGNFPGRFSGRQFSNSRSEMNVSTLELGDSALYLCASSLALAGASEQYFGPGTRLTVT.

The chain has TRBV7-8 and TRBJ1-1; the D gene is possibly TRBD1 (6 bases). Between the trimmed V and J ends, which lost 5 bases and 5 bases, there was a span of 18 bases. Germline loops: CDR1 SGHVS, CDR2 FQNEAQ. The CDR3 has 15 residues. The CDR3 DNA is TGTGCCAGCAGCCTCCTCCGGACAGAGAGAACTGAAGCTTTCTTT. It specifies CASSLLRTERTEAFF. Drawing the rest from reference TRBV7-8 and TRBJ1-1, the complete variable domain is GAGVSQSPRYKVAKRGQDVALRCDPISGHVSLFWYQQALGQGPEFLTYFQNEAQLDKSGLPSDRFFAERPEGSVSTLKIQRTQQEDSAVYLCASSLLRTERTEAFFGQGTRLTVV.

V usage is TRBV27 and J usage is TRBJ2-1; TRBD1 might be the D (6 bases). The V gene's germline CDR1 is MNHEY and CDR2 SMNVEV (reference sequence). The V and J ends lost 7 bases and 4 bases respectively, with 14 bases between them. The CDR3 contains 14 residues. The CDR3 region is CASTPLGGYNEQFF. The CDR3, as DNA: TGTGCCAGCACCCCATTAGGGGGTTACAATGAGCAGTTCTTC.

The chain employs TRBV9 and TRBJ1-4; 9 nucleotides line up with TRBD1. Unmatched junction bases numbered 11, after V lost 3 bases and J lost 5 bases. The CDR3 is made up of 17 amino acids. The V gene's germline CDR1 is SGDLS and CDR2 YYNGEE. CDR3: CASSARPGTGFNEKLFF. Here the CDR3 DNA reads TGTGCCAGCAGCGCCCGGCCCGGGACAGGGTTCAATGAAAAACTGTTTTTT.

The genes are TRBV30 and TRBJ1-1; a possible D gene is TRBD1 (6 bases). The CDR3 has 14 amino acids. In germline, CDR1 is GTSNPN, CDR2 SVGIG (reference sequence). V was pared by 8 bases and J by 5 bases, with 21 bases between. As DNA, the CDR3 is TGTGCCCTAGGGCGGGGCAGGGGAGGGACTGAAGCTTTCTTT. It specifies CALGRGRGGTEAFF.

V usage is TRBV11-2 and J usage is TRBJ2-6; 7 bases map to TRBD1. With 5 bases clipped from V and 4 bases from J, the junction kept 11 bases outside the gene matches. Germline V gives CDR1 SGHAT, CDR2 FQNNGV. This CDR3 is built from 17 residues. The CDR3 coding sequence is TGTGCCAGCAGCCTCGGGACAGCCGGGGTAGGGGCCAACGTCCTGACTTTC. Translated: CASSLGTAGVGANVLTF. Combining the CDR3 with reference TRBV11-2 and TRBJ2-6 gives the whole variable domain EAGVAQSPRYKIIEKRQSVAFWCNPISGHATLYWYQQILGQGPKLLIQFQNNGVVDDSQLPKDRFSAERLKGVDSTLKIQPAKLEDSAVYLCASSLGTAGVGANVLTFGAGSRLTVL.

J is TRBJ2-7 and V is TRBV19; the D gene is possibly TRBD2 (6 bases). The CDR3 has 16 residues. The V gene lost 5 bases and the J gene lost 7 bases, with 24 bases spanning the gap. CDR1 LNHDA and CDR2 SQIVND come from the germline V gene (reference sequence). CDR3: CASSGITTRGPLEQYF. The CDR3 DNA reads TGTGCCAGTAGTGGAATTACGACTAGGGGACCTTTGGAGCAGTACTTC.

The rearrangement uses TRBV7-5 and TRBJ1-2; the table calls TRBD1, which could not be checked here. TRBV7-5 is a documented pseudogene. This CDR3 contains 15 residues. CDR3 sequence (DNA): TGTGCCAGAAGCTTAGCCACAGTGCGTTCCGGTGGCTACACCTTC. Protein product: CARSLATVRSGGYTF.